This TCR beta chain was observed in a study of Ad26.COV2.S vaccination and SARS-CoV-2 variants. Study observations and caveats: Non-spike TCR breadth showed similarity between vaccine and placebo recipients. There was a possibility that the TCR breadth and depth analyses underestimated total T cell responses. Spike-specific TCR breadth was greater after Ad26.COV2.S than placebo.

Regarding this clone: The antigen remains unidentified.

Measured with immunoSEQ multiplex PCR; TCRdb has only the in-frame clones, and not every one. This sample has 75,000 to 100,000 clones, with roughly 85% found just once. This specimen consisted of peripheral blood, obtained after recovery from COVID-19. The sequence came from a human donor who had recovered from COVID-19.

The CDR3: CASRRVAATYEQYF. CDR3 DNA: TGTGCCAGCAGACGGGTAGCGGCGACCTACGAGCAGTACTTC. The chain combines TRBV28 with TRBJ2-7, with a tentative D call TRBD2 (6 bases). Trimming removed 6 bases from V and 2 bases from J, with 14 bases in between. The CDR3 is 14 amino acids. From germline, CDR1 is MDHEN and CDR2 SYDVKM.